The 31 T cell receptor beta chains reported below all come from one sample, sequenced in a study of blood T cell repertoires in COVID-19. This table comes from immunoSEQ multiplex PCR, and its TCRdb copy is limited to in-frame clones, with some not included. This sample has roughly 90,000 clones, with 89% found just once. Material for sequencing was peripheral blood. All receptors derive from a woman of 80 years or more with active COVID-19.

The CDR3 nucleotides are TGCGCCAGCAGGGGTGACAGGGGAGCAGATACGCAGTATTTT. Amino acid sequence: CASRGDRGADTQYF. The chain is built from TRBV5-1 and TRBJ2-3; 8 nucleotides match TRBD1. J was trimmed by 4 bases and V by 5 bases; bases with no gene match: 6. CDR1 and CDR2 (germline): SGHRS, YFSETQ. CDR3 size: 14 residues.

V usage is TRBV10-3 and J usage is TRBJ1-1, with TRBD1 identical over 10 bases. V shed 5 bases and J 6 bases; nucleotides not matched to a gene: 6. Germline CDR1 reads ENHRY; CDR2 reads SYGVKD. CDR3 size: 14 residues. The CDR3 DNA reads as TGTGCCATCAGTCTGACAGGGGGCACCCCTGAAGCTTTCTTT. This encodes CAISLTGGTPEAFF.

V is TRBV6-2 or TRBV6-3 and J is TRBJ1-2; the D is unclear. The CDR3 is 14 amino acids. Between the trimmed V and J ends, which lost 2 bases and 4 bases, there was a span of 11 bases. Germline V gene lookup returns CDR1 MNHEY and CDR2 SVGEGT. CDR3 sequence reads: CASSYVGVSYGYTF. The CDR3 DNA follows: TGTGCCAGCAGTTACGTCGGAGTCAGCTATGGCTACACCTTC.

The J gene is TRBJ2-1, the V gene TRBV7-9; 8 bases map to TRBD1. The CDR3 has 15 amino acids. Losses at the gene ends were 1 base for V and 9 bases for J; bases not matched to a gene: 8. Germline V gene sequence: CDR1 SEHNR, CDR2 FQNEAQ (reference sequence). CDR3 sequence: CASSLGGQDLGEQFF. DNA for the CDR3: TGTGCCAGCAGCTTAGGGGGACAGGATTTGGGTGAGCAGTTCTTC.

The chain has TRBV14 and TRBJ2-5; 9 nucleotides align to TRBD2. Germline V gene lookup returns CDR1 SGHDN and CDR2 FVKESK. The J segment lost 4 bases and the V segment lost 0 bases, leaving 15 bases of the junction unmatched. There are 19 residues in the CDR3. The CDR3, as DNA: TGTGCCAGCAGCCAAGAGAGGCGGACTAGCGTAGCAGGGGGAGAGACCCAGTACTTC. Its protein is CASSQERRTSVAGGETQYF.

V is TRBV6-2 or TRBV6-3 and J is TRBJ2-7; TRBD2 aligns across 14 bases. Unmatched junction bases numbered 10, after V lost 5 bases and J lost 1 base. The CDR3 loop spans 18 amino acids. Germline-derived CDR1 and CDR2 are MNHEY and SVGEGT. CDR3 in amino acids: CASSGALGTSGSSYEQYF. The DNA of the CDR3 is TGTGCCAGCAGTGGTGCTCTTGGGACTAGCGGGAGTTCCTACGAGCAGTACTTC.

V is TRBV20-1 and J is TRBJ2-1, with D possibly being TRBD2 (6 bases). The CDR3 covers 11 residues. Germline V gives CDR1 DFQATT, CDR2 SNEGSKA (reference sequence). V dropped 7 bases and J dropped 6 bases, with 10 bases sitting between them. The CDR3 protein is CSGRELNEQFF. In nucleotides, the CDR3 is TGCAGTGGGCGGGAACTCAATGAGCAGTTCTTC.

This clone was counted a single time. DNA of the CDR3: TGTGCCAGTAGTATGCTAGGGGGCGAGACCCAGTACTTC. Translation: CASSMLGGETQYF. The V gene is TRBV19, the J gene TRBJ2-5, with 7 bases matching TRBD1. The V gene end was trimmed by 3 bases and the J gene end by 5 bases; junction bases not matched to a gene: 3. Germline lookup yields CDR1 LNHDA and CDR2 SQIVND (reference sequence). CDR3 length: 13 amino acids.

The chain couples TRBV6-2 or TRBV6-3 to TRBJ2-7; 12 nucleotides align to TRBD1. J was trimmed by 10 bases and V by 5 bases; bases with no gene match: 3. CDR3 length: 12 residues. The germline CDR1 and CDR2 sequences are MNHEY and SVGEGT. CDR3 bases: TGTGCCAGCAGTGGGACAGGGGGCACCCAGTACTTC. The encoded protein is CASSGTGGTQYF.

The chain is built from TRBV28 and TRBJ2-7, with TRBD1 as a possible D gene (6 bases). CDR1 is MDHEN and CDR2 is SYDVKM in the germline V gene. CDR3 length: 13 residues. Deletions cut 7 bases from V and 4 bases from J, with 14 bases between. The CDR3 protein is CASTVGTLYEQYF. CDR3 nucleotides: TGTGCCAGCACCGTCGGGACACTGTACGAGCAGTACTTC. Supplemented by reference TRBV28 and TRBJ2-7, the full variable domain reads DVKVTQSSRYLVKRTGEKVFLECVQDMDHENMFWYRQDPGLGLRLIYFSYDVKMKEKGDIPEGYSVSREKKERFSLILESASTNQTSMYLCASTVGTLYEQYFGPGTRLTVT.

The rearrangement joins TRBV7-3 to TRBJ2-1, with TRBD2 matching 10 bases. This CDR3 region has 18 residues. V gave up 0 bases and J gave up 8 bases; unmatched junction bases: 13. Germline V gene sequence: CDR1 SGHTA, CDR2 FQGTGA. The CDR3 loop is CASSLTGIAGGGWDEQFF. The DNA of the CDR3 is TGTGCCAGCAGCTTAACGGGTATAGCGGGAGGAGGGTGGGATGAGCAGTTCTTC.

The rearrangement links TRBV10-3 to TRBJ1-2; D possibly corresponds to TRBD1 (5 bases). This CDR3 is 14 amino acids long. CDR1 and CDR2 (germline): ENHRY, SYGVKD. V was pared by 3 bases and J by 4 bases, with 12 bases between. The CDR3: CAISDPTALYGYTF. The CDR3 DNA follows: TGTGCCATCAGTGACCCGACAGCACTCTATGGCTACACCTTC.

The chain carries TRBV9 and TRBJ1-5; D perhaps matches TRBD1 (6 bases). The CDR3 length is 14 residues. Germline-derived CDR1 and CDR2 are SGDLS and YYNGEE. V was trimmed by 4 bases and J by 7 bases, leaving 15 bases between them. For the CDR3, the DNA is TGTGCCAGCAGCCCTGGGGGGGGCGTACAGCCCCAGCATTTT. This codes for CASSPGGGVQPQHF. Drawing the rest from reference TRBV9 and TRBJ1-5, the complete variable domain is DSGVTQTPKHLITATGQRVTLRCSPRSGDLSVYWYQQSLDQGLQFLIQYYNGEERAKGNILERFSAQQFPDLHSELNLSSLELGDSALYFCASSPGGGVQPQHFGDGTRLSIL.

In DNA, the CDR3 is TGTGCCAGCAGCCCGAACCCCATGCGGACCCAGTACTTC. Translating it yields CASSPNPMRTQYF. J is TRBJ2-5 and V is TRBV7-8; D not certain. Germline V gene sequence: CDR1 SGHVS, CDR2 FQNEAQ. Deletions cut 5 bases from V and 7 bases from J, with 14 bases between. CDR3 length: 13 residues.

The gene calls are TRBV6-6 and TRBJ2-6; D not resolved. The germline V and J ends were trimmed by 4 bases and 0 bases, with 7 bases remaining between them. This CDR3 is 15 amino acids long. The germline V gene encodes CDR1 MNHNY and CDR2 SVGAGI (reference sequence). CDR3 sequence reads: CASSSSSSGANVLTF. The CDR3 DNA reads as TGTGCCAGCAGTTCAAGTAGCTCTGGGGCCAACGTCCTGACTTTC.

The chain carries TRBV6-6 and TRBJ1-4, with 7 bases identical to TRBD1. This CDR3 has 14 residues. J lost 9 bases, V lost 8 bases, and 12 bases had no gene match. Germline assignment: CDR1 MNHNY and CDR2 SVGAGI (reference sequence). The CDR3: CASDSKHRGQKLFF. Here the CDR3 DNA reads TGTGCCAGCGACTCTAAGCACAGGGGCCAAAAACTGTTTTTT.

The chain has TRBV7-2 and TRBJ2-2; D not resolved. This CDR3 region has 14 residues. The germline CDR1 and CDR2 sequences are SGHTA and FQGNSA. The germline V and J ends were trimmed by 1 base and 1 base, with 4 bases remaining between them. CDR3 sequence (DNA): TGTGCCAGCAGCTTAGGGCAGAACACCGGGGAGCTGTTTTTT. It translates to CASSLGQNTGELFF.

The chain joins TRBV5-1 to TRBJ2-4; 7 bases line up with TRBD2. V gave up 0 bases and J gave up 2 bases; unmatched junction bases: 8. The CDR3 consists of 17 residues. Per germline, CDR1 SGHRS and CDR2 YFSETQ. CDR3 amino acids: CASSLASGSGSKNIQYF. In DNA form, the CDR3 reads TGCGCCAGCAGCTTGGCCTCGGGTAGCGGGTCCAAAAACATTCAGTACTTC.

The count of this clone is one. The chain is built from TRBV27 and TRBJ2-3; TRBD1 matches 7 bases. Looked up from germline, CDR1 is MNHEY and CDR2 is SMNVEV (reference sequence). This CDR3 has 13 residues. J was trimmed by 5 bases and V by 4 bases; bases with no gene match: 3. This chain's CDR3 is CASSYYRGDTQYF. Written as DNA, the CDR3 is TGTGCCAGCAGTTACTACAGGGGAGATACGCAGTATTTT.

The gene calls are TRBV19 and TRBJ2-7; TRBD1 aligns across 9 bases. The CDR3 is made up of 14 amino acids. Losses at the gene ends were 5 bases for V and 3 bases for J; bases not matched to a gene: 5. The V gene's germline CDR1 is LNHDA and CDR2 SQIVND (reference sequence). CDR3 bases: TGTGCCAGTAGTGTGAGGACAGGGGTCTACGAGCAGTACTTC. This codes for CASSVRTGVYEQYF. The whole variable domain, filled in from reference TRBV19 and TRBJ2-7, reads DGGITQSPKYLFRKEGQNVTLSCEQNLNHDAMYWYRQDPGQGLRLIYYSQIVNDFQKGDIAEGYSVSREKKESFPLTVTSAQKNPTAFYLCASSVRTGVYEQYFGPGTRLTVT.

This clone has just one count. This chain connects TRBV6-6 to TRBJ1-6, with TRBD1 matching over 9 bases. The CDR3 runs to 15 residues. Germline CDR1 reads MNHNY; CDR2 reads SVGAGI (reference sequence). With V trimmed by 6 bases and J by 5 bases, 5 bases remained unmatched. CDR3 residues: CASSPRDRDNSPLHF. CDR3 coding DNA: TGTGCCAGCAGCCCCCGGGACAGGGATAATTCACCCCTCCACTTT.

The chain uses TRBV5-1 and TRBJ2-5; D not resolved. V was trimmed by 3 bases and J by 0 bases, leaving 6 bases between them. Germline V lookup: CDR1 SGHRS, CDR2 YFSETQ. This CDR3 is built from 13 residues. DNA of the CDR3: TGCGCCAGCAGCTCCATTTACCAAGAGACCCAGTACTTC. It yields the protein CASSSIYQETQYF.

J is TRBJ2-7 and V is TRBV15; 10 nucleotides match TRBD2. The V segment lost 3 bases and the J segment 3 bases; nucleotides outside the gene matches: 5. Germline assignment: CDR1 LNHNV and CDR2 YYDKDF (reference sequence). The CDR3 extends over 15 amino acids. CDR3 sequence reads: CATSSGTSASYEQYF. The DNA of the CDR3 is TGTGCCACCAGCAGCGGGACTAGCGCAAGCTACGAGCAGTACTTC.

CDR3 protein: CASSQDPGEASYNEQFF. DNA of the CDR3: TGCGCCAGCAGCCAAGATCCCGGGGAGGCCTCCTACAATGAGCAGTTCTTC. The chain links TRBV4-3 to TRBJ2-1; weak D call: TRBD2 (6 bases). This CDR3 comprises 17 residues. Deletions cut 0 bases from V and 0 bases from J, with 12 bases between. Germline CDR1 reads LGHNA; CDR2 reads YSLEER.

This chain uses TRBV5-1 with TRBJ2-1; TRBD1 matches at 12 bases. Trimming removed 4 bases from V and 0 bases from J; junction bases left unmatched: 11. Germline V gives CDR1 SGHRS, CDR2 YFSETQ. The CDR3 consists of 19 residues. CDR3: CASSPGTGGFIASYNEQFF. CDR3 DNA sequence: TGCGCCAGCAGCCCGGGGACAGGGGGCTTTATTGCCTCCTACAATGAGCAGTTCTTC.

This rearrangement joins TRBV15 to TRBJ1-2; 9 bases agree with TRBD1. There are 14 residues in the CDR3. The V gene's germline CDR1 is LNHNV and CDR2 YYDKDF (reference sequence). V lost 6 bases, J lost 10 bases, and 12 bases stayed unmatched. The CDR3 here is CATRRQGERNVYTF. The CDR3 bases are TGTGCCACCAGGAGACAGGGGGAAAGAAATGTCTACACCTTC.

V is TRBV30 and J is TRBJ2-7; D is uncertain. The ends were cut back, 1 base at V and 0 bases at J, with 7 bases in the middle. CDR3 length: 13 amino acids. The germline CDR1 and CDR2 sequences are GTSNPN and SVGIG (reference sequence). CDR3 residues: CAWSDLISYEQYF. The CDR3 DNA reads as TGTGCCTGGAGTGATCTTATCTCCTACGAGCAGTACTTC. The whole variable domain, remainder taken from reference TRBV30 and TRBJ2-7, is SQTIHQWPATLVQPVGSPLSLECTVEGTSNPNLYWYRQAAGRGLQLLFYSVGIGQISSEVPQNLSASRPQDRQFILSSKKLLLSDSGFYLCAWSDLISYEQYFGPGTRLTVT.

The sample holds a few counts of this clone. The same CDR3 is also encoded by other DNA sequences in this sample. DNA of the CDR3: TGTGCCAGCAGTGGACAGGAAAGCTCCTACGAGCAGTACTTC. Its translation is CASSGQESSYEQYF. The rearrangement joins TRBV27 to TRBJ2-7; 7 nucleotides match TRBD1. Trimming removed 5 bases from V and 0 bases from J; junction bases left unmatched: 4. CDR3 size: 14 residues. Germline CDR1 MNHEY, CDR2 SMNVEV (reference sequence).

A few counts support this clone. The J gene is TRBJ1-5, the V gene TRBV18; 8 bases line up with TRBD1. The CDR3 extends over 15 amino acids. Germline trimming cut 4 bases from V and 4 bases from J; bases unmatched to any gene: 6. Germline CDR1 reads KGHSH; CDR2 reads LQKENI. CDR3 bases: TGTGCCAGCTCACAGGACAGGGATCATAATCAGCCCCAGCATTTT. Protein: CASSQDRDHNQPQHF.

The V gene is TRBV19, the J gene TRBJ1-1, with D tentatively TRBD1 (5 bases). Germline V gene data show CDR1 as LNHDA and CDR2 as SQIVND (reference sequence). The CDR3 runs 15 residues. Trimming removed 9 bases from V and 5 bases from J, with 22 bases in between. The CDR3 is CASAAGDLGKTEAFF. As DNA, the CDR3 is TGTGCCAGCGCTGCGGGGGATCTAGGGAAAACTGAAGCTTTCTTT.

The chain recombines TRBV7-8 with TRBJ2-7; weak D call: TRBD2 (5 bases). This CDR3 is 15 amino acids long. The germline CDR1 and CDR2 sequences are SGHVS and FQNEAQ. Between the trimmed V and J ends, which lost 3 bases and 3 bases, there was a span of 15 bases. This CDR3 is CASSFGPRGLYEQYF. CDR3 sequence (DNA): TGTGCCAGCAGCTTCGGCCCCCGAGGGCTCTACGAGCAGTACTTC.